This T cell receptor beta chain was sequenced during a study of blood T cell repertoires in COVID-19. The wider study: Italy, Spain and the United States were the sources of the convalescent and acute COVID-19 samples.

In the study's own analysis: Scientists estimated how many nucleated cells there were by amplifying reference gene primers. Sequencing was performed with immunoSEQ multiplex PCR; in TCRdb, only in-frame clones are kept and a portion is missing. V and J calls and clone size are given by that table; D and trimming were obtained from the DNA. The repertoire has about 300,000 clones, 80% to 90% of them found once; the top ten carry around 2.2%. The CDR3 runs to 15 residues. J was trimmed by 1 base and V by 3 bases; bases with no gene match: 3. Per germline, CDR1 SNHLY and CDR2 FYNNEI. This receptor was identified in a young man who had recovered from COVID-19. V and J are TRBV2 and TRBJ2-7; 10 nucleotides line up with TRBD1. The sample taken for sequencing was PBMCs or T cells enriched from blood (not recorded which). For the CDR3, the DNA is TGTGCCAGCAGTGACCCGGACAGGGGGTCCTACGAGCAGTACTTC. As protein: CASSDPDRGSYEQYF.